The source of this T cell receptor (beta chain) is a study of T cells expressing NK-cell markers. Turning to the study itself: One of eight sequenced donors was HCMV-seronegative; the other seven were seropositive.

Per germline, CDR1 LNHNV and CDR2 YYDKDF (reference sequence). The CDR3 runs to 15 residues. For TCR beta, cDNA was produced by 5'RACE template switching with UMIs. Reprocessing the 5' RACE reads, TCRdb reports a single entry for every CDR3 protein and omits DNA. The sample table includes some 600,000 distinct CDR3 sequences. With respect to this clonotype: The antigen remains undetermined.

Study-wide results and limits: These clonotypes additionally ranked first within the CD3+CD56-NKG2C+ fraction of a handful of donors. In over 5 donors, dominant CD3+CD56+NKG2C+ clonotypes ranked among the top 10 CD8+ clonotypes.

J is TRBJ2-3 and V is TRBV15; TCRdb outputs TRBD2, but without DNA this stays unchecked. This TCR derives from a man aged 18 to 35 in good health. Sequencing input: blood T cells: a sorted CD56 or NKG2C T cell subset, CD4+ or CD8+ T cells, or bulk PBMC T cells (not recorded which). The CDR3 region is CATSELAAPTDTQYF.